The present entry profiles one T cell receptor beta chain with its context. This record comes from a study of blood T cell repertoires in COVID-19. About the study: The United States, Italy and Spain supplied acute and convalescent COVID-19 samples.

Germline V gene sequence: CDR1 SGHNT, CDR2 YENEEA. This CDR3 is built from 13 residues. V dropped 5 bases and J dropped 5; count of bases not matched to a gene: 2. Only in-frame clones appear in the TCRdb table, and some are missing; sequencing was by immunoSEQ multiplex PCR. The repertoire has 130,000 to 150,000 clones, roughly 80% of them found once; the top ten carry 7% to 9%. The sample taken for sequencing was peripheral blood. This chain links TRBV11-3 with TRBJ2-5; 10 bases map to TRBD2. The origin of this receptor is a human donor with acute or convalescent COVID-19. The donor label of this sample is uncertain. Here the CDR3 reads CASSPTSGETQYF. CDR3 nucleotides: TGTGCCAGCAGCCCGACTAGCGGGGAGACCCAGTACTTC.